This T cell receptor beta chain was recorded in a study of T cells after somatic rescue of genetic block. Using immunoSEQ multiplex PCR, the repertoire was profiled, and TCRdb retains in-frame clones only, with some absent. Seen here are about 11,000 clones, around 74% observed once, and the top ten hold around a fifth. Trimming removed 6 bases from V and 1 base from J; junction bases left unmatched: 3. The germline CDR1 and CDR2 sequences are ENHRY and SYGVKD. The CDR3 has 14 amino acids. The table lists this clone with a count of one. The sequenced sample was peripheral blood mononuclear cells (PBMCs). The rearrangement uses TRBV10-3 and TRBJ1-5, with 7 bases matching TRBD1. The clonotype was recovered from a boy younger than 18. The CDR3 DNA sequence: TGTGCCATCAGGGAGGGGGCGAGCAATCAGCCCCAGCATTTT. Translated, it gives CAIREGASNQPQHF.